This TCR beta chain was captured in a study of blood T cell repertoires in COVID-19. In the original processing: Amplifying reference gene primers gave estimates of nucleated cell counts. This table comes from immunoSEQ multiplex PCR, and its TCRdb copy is limited to in-frame clones, with some not included. For V, J and clone size, that table is used; D and trimming come from the DNA. This repertoire shows around 190,000 clones, 86% found once; its top ten account for around 5%. The length of the CDR3 is 15 residues. The germline V gene encodes CDR1 MDHEN and CDR2 SYDVKM. J gave up 2 bases and V 3 bases, and 5 bases lay outside the gene matches.

This sequence originates from a man aged 40-55 years with acute COVID-19. The chain joins TRBV28 to TRBJ2-7, with 9 nucleotides matching TRBD1. Source material: PBMCs or T cells enriched from blood (not recorded which). CDR3 in amino acids: CASSLLGTGPYEQYF. The CDR3 coding sequence is TGTGCCAGCAGTTTGTTGGGGACAGGGCCCTACGAGCAGTACTTC.